The 2 T cell receptor beta chains listed next were all sequenced from one sample in a study of cytomegalovirus exposure and HLA in healthy donors. PCR employed 60 Vbeta and 13 Jbeta primers. Here immunoSEQ multiplex PCR was the method, and the copy in TCRdb shows in-frame clones only, minus some. The sample lists 150,000 to 200,000 clones, about 9.4% occurring once. The sequencing sample was made of PBMCs. These receptors all stem from a woman aged 25 to 39 in good health and CMV-seropositive.

This clone was detected only a few times. The chain employs TRBV5-4 and TRBJ1-1, with D unclear. Between the trimmed V and J ends, which lost 0 bases and 1 base, there was a span of 4 bases. This CDR3 is 13 amino acids long. Germline V gene lookup returns CDR1 SGHNT and CDR2 YYREEE (reference sequence). The CDR3 reads CASSLAQNTEAFF. The CDR3 region has the DNA TGTGCCAGCAGCTTGGCACAGAACACTGAAGCTTTCTTT.

V is TRBV25-1 and J is TRBJ1-1; 8 bases map to TRBD1. CDR1 is MGHDK and CDR2 is SYGVNS in the germline V gene. The CDR3 spans 17 residues. After removal of 4 bases from V and 1 base from J, the junction contained 11 bases not matched to a gene. In nucleotides, the CDR3 is TGTGCCAGCAGTGGTCCCGGACAGGGAGGCAGGAACACTGAAGCTTTCTTT. Its protein product is CASSGPGQGGRNTEAFF.